What follows are 23 T cell receptor beta chains derived from one specimen sequenced in a study of T cell clonotyping in hematopoietic cell transplantation. Regarding time point: recipient sample about 28 days before transplant, after cytoreduction. The protocol was immunoSEQ multiplex PCR, while the TCRdb copy is restricted to in-frame clones and leaves out a portion. In the table there are around 21,000 clones, around three quarters of which are singletons. The sample here was peripheral blood mononuclear cells, taken before stem cell transplant. These receptors all stem from a man in his sixties with acute myeloid leukemia. Some clones in this sample may be carry-over from other donors' samples.

V is TRBV7-9 and J is TRBJ1-3, with 12 bases identical to TRBD1. V shed 5 bases and J 8 bases; nucleotides not matched to a gene: 1. Germline assignment: CDR1 SEHNR and CDR2 FQNEAQ (reference sequence). The CDR3 spans 13 residues. The CDR3 nucleotides are TGTGCCAGCAGCGGGACAGGGGGCTACACCATATATTTT. Residues: CASSGTGGYTIYF.

V and J are TRBV7-2 and TRBJ2-7; perhaps D is TRBD1 or TRBD2 (5 bases each). This CDR3 contains 12 residues. V was cut by 1 base and J by 5 bases, with 6 bases left in between. In germline, CDR1 is SGHTA, CDR2 FQGNSA. CDR3 DNA sequence: TGTGCCAGCAGCTTAGTGGGGGACGAGCAGTACTTC. This gives the protein CASSLVGDEQYF.

This clone occurred once. The chain is built from TRBV7-2 and TRBJ2-6, with D unclear. The CDR3 has 15 amino acids. Trimming took off 4 bases at V and 2 bases at J, with 9 bases between the two ends. Germline V gene data show CDR1 as SGHTA and CDR2 as FQGNSA. The CDR3 region has the DNA TGTGCCAGCAGCTCCGGTACCGCTGGGGCCAACGTCCTGACTTTC. Translation gives CASSSGTAGANVLTF.

The chain recombines TRBV21-1 with TRBJ2-7. TRBV21-1 counts as a pseudogene. The CDR3 extends over 14 amino acids. CDR3 nucleotide sequence: TGTGCCAGCAGCAAAAGGGCTCGAGGCGACGAGCAGTACTTC. It encodes CASSKRARGDEQYF.

V usage is TRBV7-8 and J usage is TRBJ2-7, with 8 bases identical to TRBD1. Germline CDR1 is SGHVS and CDR2 is FQNEAQ. There are 16 residues in the CDR3. The V segment lost 1 base and the J segment 0 bases; nucleotides outside the gene matches: 5. Written as DNA, the CDR3 is TGTGCCAGCAGCTTAGGAGGACAGGGCATCTCCTACGAGCAGTACTTC. Translated, it gives CASSLGGQGISYEQYF.

This clone was counted only a few times. The rearrangement links TRBV4-1 to TRBJ1-3; D remains ambiguous. The CDR3 consists of 17 residues. Germline V gene data show CDR1 as MGHRA and CDR2 as YSYEKL. Trimming cost V 0 bases and J 0 bases, with 12 bases left between them. DNA of the CDR3: TGCGCCAGCAGCCAAGATGTTGGCCGAAGCTCTGGAAACACCATATATTTT. Translating gives CASSQDVGRSSGNTIYF.

This clone has only one observation. The chain carries TRBV7-2 and TRBJ2-7, with D tentatively TRBD2 (6 bases). CDR1 is SGHTA, CDR2 FQGNSA, per germline. CDR3 length: 14 amino acids. Trimming shortened V by 5 bases and J by 1 base, and 12 bases separated the two germline ends. The CDR3 here is CASSPVGLSYEQYF. The CDR3 DNA reads as TGTGCCAGCAGCCCGGTAGGACTATCCTACGAGCAGTACTTC.

Worth noting for this clone: This could be a read error, since a much larger clone is one nucleotide away. The sample holds other DNA sequences that translate to the same CDR3. The rearrangement joins TRBV19 to TRBJ1-2, with no clear D. The germline gives CDR1 LNHDA, CDR2 SQIVND (reference sequence). Trimming left V 10 bases short and J 5 bases short, with 8 bases between. The CDR3 extends over 10 amino acids. CDR3 residues: CATEAYGYTF. CDR3 DNA sequence: TGTGCCACTGAGGCTTATGGCTACACCTTC.

V usage is TRBV14 and J usage is TRBJ2-1; 9 nucleotides line up with TRBD1. The germline CDR1 and CDR2 sequences are SGHDN and FVKESK. V shed 6 bases and J 5 bases; nucleotides not matched to a gene: 8. CDR3 length: 15 amino acids. CDR3 nucleotides: TGTGCCAGCAGTCGAGACAGGGGGGGAAACAATGAGCAGTTCTTC. Its translation: CASSRDRGGNNEQFF.

This clone was counted once. The genes are TRBV30 and TRBJ1-4; D perhaps matches TRBD1 (6 bases). This CDR3 is 14 amino acids long. Germline CDR1 is GTSNPN and CDR2 is SVGIG (reference sequence). The V end was cut by 0 bases, the J end by 8 bases, with 13 bases between. CDR3 bases: TGTGCCTGGAGTGTAACCGGGGGCGAAGAAAAACTGTTTTTT. It translates to CAWSVTGGEEKLFF.

The chain combines TRBV5-1 with TRBJ2-1, with TRBD2 matching 8 bases. After removal of 0 bases from V and 3 bases from J, the junction contained 5 bases not matched to a gene. Per germline, CDR1 SGHRS and CDR2 YFSETQ. The CDR3 length is 16 residues. In nucleotides, the CDR3 is TGCGCCAGCAGCTTGGTACGGGGGGGCCTCTACAATGAGCAGTTCTTC. This codes for CASSLVRGGLYNEQFF. The full variable domain, rest sourced from reference TRBV5-1 and TRBJ2-1, is KAGVTQTPRYLIKTRGQQVTLSCSPISGHRSVSWYQQTPGQGLQFLFEYFSETQRNKGNFPGRFSGRQFSNSRSEMNVSTLELGDSALYLCASSLVRGGLYNEQFFGPGTRLTVL.

The chain links TRBV6-5 to TRBJ1-4; D remains unclear. V lost 5 bases and J lost 7, with 5 bases in between. CDR3 length: 11 residues. Germline CDR1 and CDR2: MNHEY and SVGAGI. The chain's CDR3 is CASSPGEKLFF. In DNA form, the CDR3 reads TGTGCCAGCAGTCCCGGTGAAAAACTGTTTTTT.

This clone was counted once. The rearrangement links TRBV10-3 to TRBJ2-3; possible D gene TRBD1, 5 bases. CDR3 length: 15 amino acids. Germline values: CDR1 ENHRY, CDR2 SYGVKD. V lost 2 bases to trimming and J lost 4 bases, with 13 bases between them. CDR3 nucleotide sequence: TGTGCCATCAGTGAGCCCCGACAGAGCCCAGATACGCAGTATTTT. It codes for CAISEPRQSPDTQYF.

In its sample, this clone was seen once. The V call is TRBV6-6, the J call TRBJ1-5; D perhaps matches TRBD1 (5 bases). V was shortened by 8 bases and J by 0 bases, with 11 bases between the two germline ends. The germline V gene has CDR1 MNHNY and CDR2 SVGAGI (reference sequence). This CDR3 is 14 amino acids long. CDR3 loop: CASLGDYSNQPQHF. The CDR3 nucleotides read TGTGCCAGCCTGGGGGATTATAGCAATCAGCCCCAGCATTTT.

The V gene is TRBV29-1, the J gene TRBJ2-4; tentative D call: TRBD1 (6 bases). The CDR3 is 14 amino acids. The germline CDR1 and CDR2 sequences are SQVTM and ANQGSEA. The ends were cut back, 5 bases at V and 2 bases at J, with 13 bases in the middle. CDR3 in amino acids: CSVQKGVTKNIQYF. In DNA form, the CDR3 reads TGCAGCGTTCAAAAGGGGGTAACCAAAAACATTCAGTACTTC.

This clone was detected only a few times. The rearrangement joins TRBV10-1 to TRBJ1-5, with a weak D call TRBD1 (5 bases). CDR1 and CDR2 (germline): WNHNN, SYGVQD (reference sequence). Between the trimmed V and J ends, which lost 10 bases and 6 bases, there was a span of 10 bases. The CDR3 extends over 11 amino acids. CDR3 coding DNA: TGCGCCACAAGGGGATTTCAGCCCCAGCATTTT. It encodes CATRGFQPQHF.

CDR3 protein: CAWSRDGTYNEQFF. CDR3 sequence (DNA): TGTGCCTGGAGCAGGGACGGGACCTACAATGAGCAGTTCTTC. This chain connects TRBV30 to TRBJ2-1, with D tentatively TRBD1 or TRBD2 (5 bases each). CDR3 length equals 14 residues. Trimming removed 3 bases at V and 2 bases at J, with 11 bases between. CDR1 and CDR2 (germline): GTSNPN, SVGIG (reference sequence).

V and J are TRBV4-3 and TRBJ2-2; 8 nucleotides agree with TRBD1. The CDR3 is 17 residues long. Germline CDR1 LGHNA, CDR2 YSLEER. The trim removed 2 bases at V and 3 bases at J, leaving 8 bases unmatched. Written as DNA, the CDR3 is TGCGCCAGCAGCCAATCTCAGGGGGCGCCGGACACCGGGGAGCTGTTTTTT. It is translated as CASSQSQGAPDTGELFF.

The rearrangement joins TRBV9 to TRBJ1-6; 12 positions match TRBD1. CDR3 length: 15 residues. The germline V gene has CDR1 SGDLS and CDR2 YYNGEE. Unmatched junction bases numbered 6, after V lost 4 bases and J lost 10 bases. The CDR3 region is CASSTGQGAESPLHF. DNA for the CDR3: TGTGCCAGCAGCACGGGACAGGGGGCGGAATCACCCCTCCACTTT.

The chain recombines TRBV6-5 with TRBJ2-2, with D hard to call. CDR1 is MNHEY, CDR2 SVGAGI, per germline. Trimming shortened V by 0 bases and J by 7 bases, and 6 bases separated the two germline ends. This CDR3 contains 13 residues. The CDR3 DNA reads as TGTGCCAGCAGTTACTCGAAGCTCGGGGAGCTGTTTTTT. Its protein is CASSYSKLGELFF.

The chain combines TRBV19 with TRBJ1-5; D unclear. There are 11 residues in the CDR3. Germline CDR1 and CDR2: LNHDA and SQIVND (reference sequence). CDR3 amino acids: CSSGDNQPQHF. In nucleotides, the CDR3 is TGTTCTAGCGGGGACAATCAGCCCCAGCATTTT.

The rearrangement uses TRBV6-5 and TRBJ1-2, with a weak D call TRBD1 (5 bases). Trimming pared 6 bases from V and 6 bases from J, leaving 20 bases between. Germline V lookup: CDR1 MNHEY, CDR2 SVGAGI. The CDR3 runs 15 residues. The CDR3: CASREHDRARDGYTF. The CDR3 DNA follows: TGTGCCAGCAGAGAGCACGACAGAGCGCGGGATGGCTACACCTTC.

The chain combines TRBV5-6 with TRBJ2-7; 9 bases are shared with TRBD1. The CDR3 is 14 residues long. Germline V lookup: CDR1 SGHDT, CDR2 YYEEEE. V shed 3 bases and J 4 bases; nucleotides not matched to a gene: 5. The CDR3 spells CASSYGQGRYEQYF. As DNA, the CDR3 is TGTGCCAGCAGCTACGGACAGGGGAGGTACGAGCAGTACTTC.